This is a list of T cell receptor beta chains from one sample in a study of PD-L1 blockade in urothelial cancer. Produced via immunoSEQ multiplex PCR; TCRdb's table is partial and in-frame only. The top ten clones hold roughly 13% of a sample with roughly 17,000 clones, around nine tenths of them seen once. The sample here was PBMCs, taken around atezolizumab (anti-PD-L1) treatment. These receptors originate from a man aged 70-80 years with urothelial cancer. The CDR3 runs from the conserved cysteine through the conserved F or W. The order of the fields is D gene, J gene, clone size, V gene, CDR3 protein, CDR3 DNA. The D gene is left open where the match is weak. The listing skips clone size in some rows; elsewhere it reads once, few, many or a size class.

TRBD1 | TRBJ2-2 | . | TRBV10-3 | CAISETLGQGFRNTGELFF | TGTGCCATCAGTGAAACTTTGGGACAGGGATTCAGGAACACCGGGGAGCTGTTTTTT
. | TRBJ1-2 | . | TRBV7-9 | CASSLLAGGDGYTF | TGTGCCAGCAGCTTACTTGCGGGGGGCGATGGCTACACCTTC
TRBD2 | TRBJ2-7 | . | TRBV5-4 | CASSPLGESGGAEQYF | TGTGCCAGCAGCCCCCTCGGTGAGAGCGGGGGTGCCGAGCAGTACTTC
. | TRBJ2-1 | . | TRBV6-1 | CASSDSAAAVDEQFF | TGTGCCAGCAGTGACTCTGCGGCAGCAGTCGATGAGCAGTTCTTC
TRBD2 | TRBJ2-2 | . | TRBV28 | CASRGRGAYFANTGELFF | TGTGCCAGCAGAGGGCGGGGGGCCTATTTCGCGAACACCGGGGAGCTGTTTTTT
TRBD2 | TRBJ2-1 | . | TRBV6-5 | CASTRGGGTLNEQFF | TGTGCCAGCACCAGGGGCGGGGGGACGCTAAATGAGCAGTTCTTC
TRBD1 | TRBJ2-4 | . | TRBV6-5 | CASSLVRDRQNIQYF | TGTGCCAGCAGCCTAGTCCGGGACAGGCAAAACATTCAGTACTTC
. | TRBJ2-3 | . | TRBV7-7 | CASSSKAGRTDTQYF | TGTGCCAGCAGCTCGAAAGCAGGGAGGACAGATACGCAGTATTTT
TRBD1 | TRBJ1-4 | . | TRBV5-5 | CASSLAGQGNEKLFF | TGTGCCAGCAGCTTGGCGGGACAGGGAAATGAAAAACTGTTTTTT
. | TRBJ1-5 | few | TRBV5-4 | CASSLDSQPQHF | TGTGCCAGCAGCTTGGATAGTCAGCCCCAGCATTTT
. | TRBJ1-2 | . | TRBV10-1 | CASSHDSGYGYTF | TGCGCCAGCAGTCATGATTCAGGCTATGGCTACACCTTC
TRBD1 | TRBJ2-5 | . | TRBV27 | CASSLNFRGRFQETQYF | TGTGCCAGCAGTTTAAATTTCAGGGGGCGTTTCCAAGAGACCCAGTACTTC
TRBD2 | TRBJ2-6 | . | TRBV18 | CASGGGLISGANVLTF | TGTGCCAGCGGCGGGGGACTAATCTCTGGGGCCAACGTCCTGACTTTC
. | TRBJ2-1 | . | TRBV5-1 | CASRVTGTVLNEQFF | TGCGCCAGCAGGGTTACCGGGACTGTTCTTAATGAGCAGTTCTTC
. | TRBJ2-7 | . | TRBV6-5 | CASSPRLKSYEQYF | TGTGCCAGCAGCCCCAGACTAAAATCCTACGAGCAGTACTTC
. | TRBJ1-2 | . | TRBV27 | CASSSTGTHYGYTF | TGTGCCAGCAGCAGTACCGGGACACATTATGGCTACACCTTC
. | TRBJ2-7 | . | TRBV5-1 | CASSFDGDEQYF | TGCGCCAGCAGCTTCGACGGGGACGAGCAGTACTTC
. | TRBJ2-5 | . | TRBV7-7 | CASSPDPGYETQYF | TGTGCCAGCAGCCCAGACCCAGGGTATGAGACCCAGTACTTC
. | TRBJ2-1 | . | TRBV10-3 | CAISRGASNEQFF | TGTGCCATCAGTCGGGGGGCATCGAATGAGCAGTTCTTC
TRBD1 | TRBJ1-3 | once | TRBV11-3 | CASSSRGTDNSGNTIYF | TGTGCCAGCAGCTCCAGGGGGACAGATAACTCTGGAAACACCATATATTTT
. | TRBJ2-7 | . | TRBV11-2 | CASSFRRRAIYEQYF | TGTGCCAGCAGCTTCCGCCGGAGGGCTATCTACGAGCAGTACTTC
. | TRBJ1-3 | . | TRBV5-1 | CASSFEIRTDTIYF | TGCGCCAGCAGCTTCGAGATTCGGACAGACACCATATATTTT
. | TRBJ1-5 | . | TRBV23-1 | CASSQRHNSNQPQHF | TGCGCCAGCAGTCAACGTCACAATAGCAATCAGCCCCAGCATTTT
TRBD2 | TRBJ2-3 | . | TRBV5-4 | CASSQESGGVTDTQYF | TGTGCCAGCAGTCAAGAAAGCGGGGGGGTCACAGATACGCAGTATTTT
. | TRBJ2-5 | . | TRBV19 | CASSARTEETQYF | TGTGCCAGTAGTGCACGGACAGAGGAGACCCAGTACTTC
TRBD1 | TRBJ1-2 | . | TRBV11-2 | CASSQEGAYGYTF | TGTGCCAGCAGCCAGGAGGGGGCCTATGGCTACACCTTC
TRBD1 | TRBJ1-4 | . | TRBV5-1 | CASSLEGAEKLFF | TGCGCCAGCAGCTTGGAGGGGGCGGAAAAACTGTTTTTT
. | TRBJ1-2 | . | TRBV6-5 | CASSYSSGSFYGYTF | TGTGCCAGCAGTTACTCCTCAGGGTCGTTCTATGGCTACACCTTC
. | TRBJ2-7 | . | TRBV5-1 | CASSWGHEQYF | TGCGCCAGCAGTTGGGGCCACGAGCAGTACTTC
TRBD1 | TRBJ1-2 | . | TRBV28 | CATRDSSVYGYTF | TGTGCAACCCGGGACAGCAGTGTTTATGGCTACACCTTC
. | TRBJ1-4 | . | TRBV5-6 | CASSSKGGGSEKLFF | TGTGCCAGCAGCTCCAAAGGAGGAGGTAGTGAAAAACTGTTTTTT
TRBD1 | TRBJ2-2 | . | TRBV10-2 | CASSIDPYRGRLFF | TGCGCCAGCAGTATTGATCCCTACAGGGGGCGGCTGTTTTTT
TRBD2 | TRBJ2-5 | once | TRBV5-8 | CASSFVRGTETQYF | TGTGCCAGCAGCTTTGTGCGGGGGACAGAGACCCAGTACTTC
. | TRBJ2-2 | . | TRBV27 | CASRGGLNTGELFF | TGTGCCAGCAGGGGGGGGCTGAACACCGGGGAGCTGTTTTTT
TRBD2 | TRBJ2-3 | . | TRBV5-4 | CASSPGTSGGSITDTQYF | TGTGCCAGCAGCCCAGGGACTAGCGGGGGGAGCATCACAGATACGCAGTATTTT
. | TRBJ2-2 | . | TRBV4-1 | CASSQDPTGLSTGELFF | TGCGCCAGCAGCCAAGATCCCACAGGCTTGAGTACCGGGGAGCTGTTTTTT
. | TRBJ1-2 | . | TRBV30 | CSGGLGNYGYTF | TGTAGTGGAGGTTTGGGTAACTATGGCTACACCTTC
. | TRBJ2-5 | . | TRBV7-2 | CASSPPRLVGETQYF | TGTGCCAGCAGCCCTCCGAGACTAGTGGGGGAGACCCAGTACTTC
TRBD1 | TRBJ2-5 | . | TRBV27 | CASKKGQGGETQYF | TGTGCCAGCAAAAAGGGACAGGGGGGGGAGACCCAGTACTTC
TRBD1 | TRBJ2-3 | . | TRBV6-1 | CASSGGTGSDTQYF | TGTGCCAGCAGTGGTGGGACAGGGTCAGATACGCAGTATTTT
TRBD2 | TRBJ2-1 | . | TRBV30 | CAWSVTAGGFNEQFF | TGTGCCTGGAGTGTAACGGCGGGGGGGTTCAATGAGCAGTTCTTC
. | TRBJ2-5 | . | TRBV15 | CATSRAGGAQETQYF | TGTGCCACCAGCAGAGCTGGCGGTGCCCAAGAGACCCAGTACTTC
TRBD1 | TRBJ2-5 | . | TRBV5-6 | CASSDLGTGGETQYF | TGTGCCAGCAGCGACCTGGGGACAGGGGGTGAGACCCAGTACTTC
. | TRBJ2-7 | once | TRBV9 | CASSVEGAYEQYF | TGTGCCAGCAGCGTAGAGGGGGCCTACGAGCAGTACTTC
. | TRBJ1-1 | . | TRBV7-9 | CASKPGQSMNTEAFF | TGTGCCAGTAAACCGGGACAAAGCATGAACACTGAAGCTTTCTTT
TRBD1 | TRBJ2-2 | . | TRBV10-3 | CAITAGRGLRNTGELFF | TGTGCCATCACCGCCGGCAGGGGGCTACGGAACACCGGGGAGCTGTTTTTT
TRBD2 | TRBJ2-7 | . | TRBV25-1 | CASSERTGAGGGEQYF | TGTGCCAGCAGTGAGCGGACGGGAGCGGGGGGCGGCGAGCAGTACTTC
TRBD2 | TRBJ2-1 | . | TRBV30 | CAWSKLAGSYNEQFF | TGTGCCTGGAGTAAGCTAGCGGGGTCGTACAATGAGCAGTTCTTC
. | TRBJ2-7 | . | TRBV6-5 | CASSSPVAGKYEQYF | TGTGCCAGCAGTTCCCCCGTGGCGGGGAAGTACGAGCAGTACTTC
TRBD1 | TRBJ1-2 | . | TRBV27 | CASSSPGQGIDGYTF | TGTGCCAGCAGTTCTCCGGGACAGGGGATCGATGGCTACACCTTC
. | TRBJ2-6 | . | TRBV7-2 | CASSLVGQLRANVLTF | TGTGCCAGCAGCTTAGTGGGGCAGCTTAGGGCCAACGTCCTGACTTTC